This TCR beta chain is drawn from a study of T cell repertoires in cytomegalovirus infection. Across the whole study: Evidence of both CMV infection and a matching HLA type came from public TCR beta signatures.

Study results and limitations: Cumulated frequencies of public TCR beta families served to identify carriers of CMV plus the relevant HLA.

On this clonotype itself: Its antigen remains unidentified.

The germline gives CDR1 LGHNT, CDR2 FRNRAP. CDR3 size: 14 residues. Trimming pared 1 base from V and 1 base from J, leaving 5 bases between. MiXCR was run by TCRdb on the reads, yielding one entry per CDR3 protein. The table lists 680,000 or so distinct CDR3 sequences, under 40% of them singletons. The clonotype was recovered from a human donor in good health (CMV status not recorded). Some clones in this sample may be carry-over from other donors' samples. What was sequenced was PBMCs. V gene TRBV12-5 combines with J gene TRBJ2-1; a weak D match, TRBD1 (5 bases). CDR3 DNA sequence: TGTGCTAGTGGTTTGGCAGGGTCCTACAATGAGCAGTTCTTC. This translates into CASGLAGSYNEQFF.